Listed here are 20 T cell receptor beta chains from one sample, sequenced in a study of tumour-infiltrating T cells in Burkitt lymphoma. Profiled with immunoSEQ multiplex PCR; TCRdb holds only in-frame clones, not every one. The table shows some 2,400 clones, with 81% occurring only once. The sequenced sample consisted of tumor tissue. The receptors stem from a human donor with diffuse large B-cell lymphoma.

The rearrangement uses TRBV9 and TRBJ1-4, with a tentative D call TRBD1 (5 bases). V lost 4 bases and J lost 6, with 19 bases in between. Germline CDR1 SGDLS, CDR2 YYNGEE. The CDR3 loop spans 16 amino acids. In DNA form, the CDR3 reads TGTGCCAGCAGCCCTGGGGGGAGGGGAGGTGATGAAAAACTGTTTTTT. The encoded protein is CASSPGGRGGDEKLFF.

This chain connects TRBV5-4 to TRBJ1-1, with D maybe TRBD1 (6 bases). V was clipped by 4 bases and J by 0 bases, with 13 bases between them. CDR3 length: 15 residues. Per germline, CDR1 SGHNT and CDR2 YYREEE (reference sequence). The CDR3 sequence: CASSLGTLMNTEAFF. The CDR3 DNA is TGTGCCAGCAGCCTCGGGACATTAATGAACACTGAAGCTTTCTTT.

The V call is TRBV30, the J call TRBJ2-7, with D unresolved. With 4 bases removed from V and 0 bases from J, the gap between germline ends came to 4 bases. Germline V CDR1 and CDR2: GTSNPN, SVGIG (reference sequence). This CDR3 has 11 residues. The CDR3 coding sequence is TGTGCCTGGAAAGACTCCTACGAGCAGTACTTC. Translating gives CAWKDSYEQYF.

This chain uses TRBV9 with TRBJ2-1; D not resolved. With 4 bases removed from V and 0 bases from J, the gap between germline ends came to 5 bases. This CDR3 has 13 residues. Germline-derived CDR1 and CDR2 are SGDLS and YYNGEE. In DNA, the CDR3 is TGTGCCAGCAGCCTAGTCTCCTACAATGAGCAGTTCTTC. Protein product: CASSLVSYNEQFF.

The genes are TRBV18 and TRBJ2-1; perhaps TRBD1 as D (6 bases). This CDR3 is built from 12 residues. V was clipped by 1 base and J by 9 bases, with 7 bases between them. Germline loops: CDR1 KGHSH, CDR2 LQKENI. The CDR3 bases are TGTGCCAGCTCACCACAAGGGGGTGAGCAGTTCTTC. Translating gives CASSPQGGEQFF.

The chain is built from TRBV7-9 and TRBJ2-7; D uncertain. This CDR3 region has 13 residues. Germline CDR1 SEHNR, CDR2 FQNEAQ (reference sequence). The V end lost 5 bases, the J end lost 4 bases, and 12 bases lay between the germline ends. CDR3 sequence: CASSPKAAYEQYF. CDR3 nucleotide sequence: TGTGCCAGCAGCCCGAAGGCGGCATACGAGCAGTACTTC.

The chain links TRBV7-9 to TRBJ1-1, with TRBD1 identical over 8 bases. The CDR3 extends over 14 amino acids. Germline CDR1 reads SEHNR; CDR2 reads FQNEAQ (reference sequence). Unmatched junction bases numbered 4, after V lost 1 base and J lost 6 bases. CDR3 sequence: CASSLGQGWAEAFF. The CDR3 DNA sequence: TGTGCCAGCAGCTTAGGACAGGGGTGGGCTGAAGCTTTCTTT.

V gene TRBV7-2 combines with J gene TRBJ1-3; no definite D call. Deletions cut 1 base from V and 0 bases from J, with 10 bases between. The CDR3 is made up of 16 amino acids. Germline values: CDR1 SGHTA, CDR2 FQGNSA. The CDR3 DNA follows: TGTGCCAGCAGCTTAGGGCAGGCCGACTCTGGAAACACCATATATTTT. Translation gives CASSLGQADSGNTIYF.

J is TRBJ1-1 and V is TRBV6-5; no firm D call. This CDR3 spans 13 amino acids. Trimming removed 7 bases at V and 6 bases at J, with 15 bases between. Germline V gene sequence: CDR1 MNHEY, CDR2 SVGAGI. The CDR3 reads CASTPGSRAEAFF. CDR3 sequence (DNA): TGTGCCAGCACCCCCGGGAGTCGCGCTGAAGCTTTCTTT.

The chain employs TRBV11-2 and TRBJ2-3; 11 bases line up with TRBD2. The V segment lost 5 bases and the J segment 1 base; nucleotides outside the gene matches: 8. CDR1 and CDR2 from the germline V gene are SGHAT and FQNNGV. This CDR3 is built from 17 residues. The CDR3: CASSDGTSGGRTDTQYF. The CDR3 bases are TGTGCCAGCAGCGATGGAACTAGCGGGGGCCGCACAGATACGCAGTATTTT.

The chain combines TRBV4-3 with TRBJ2-7, with D tentatively TRBD2 (5 bases). The V gene lost 3 bases and the J gene lost 1 base, with 13 bases spanning the gap. Per the germline V gene, CDR1 is LGHNA and CDR2 is YSLEER. The CDR3 is made up of 15 amino acids. CDR3 bases: TGCGCCAGCAGCCAGCAGCGGACGGCGTCCTACGAGCAGTACTTC. Residues: CASSQQRTASYEQYF.

This clone was observed once. V and J are TRBV7-8 and TRBJ2-7; 9 bases are shared with TRBD1. V lost 1 base to trimming and J lost 1 base; unmatched junction nucleotides: 5. CDR1 and CDR2 from the germline V gene are SGHVS and FQNEAQ. The length of the CDR3 is 16 residues. Written as DNA, the CDR3 is TGTGCCAGCAGCTTAGTGGGGACAGGGAAGTCCTACGAGCAGTACTTC. Translating gives CASSLVGTGKSYEQYF.

CDR3 loop: CASGLPRDRNEKLFF. Here the CDR3 DNA reads TGTGCTAGTGGTTTGCCACGAGACAGGAATGAAAAACTGTTTTTT. This sequence joins TRBV12-5 and TRBJ1-4, with a possible D match to TRBD1 (6 bases). The CDR3 sequence is 15 residues long. Trimming took off 2 bases at V and 5 bases at J, with 12 bases between the two ends. The germline gives CDR1 LGHNT, CDR2 FRNRAP.

The CDR3 sequence: CASSVEGLAGYNEQFF. The CDR3, as DNA: TGTGCCAGCAGCGTAGAAGGACTAGCGGGCTACAATGAGCAGTTCTTC. J is TRBJ2-1 and V is TRBV9, with 11 bases fitting TRBD2. This CDR3 is built from 16 residues. Germline assignment: CDR1 SGDLS and CDR2 YYNGEE. Trimming cost V 0 bases and J 3 bases; bases outside gene matches: 2.

This rearrangement joins TRBV10-1 to TRBJ2-3; a possible D gene is TRBD1 (6 bases). The V and J ends lost 2 bases and 6 bases respectively, with 15 bases between them. CDR1 WNHNN and CDR2 SYGVQD come from the germline V gene (reference sequence). The CDR3 length is 15 residues. CDR3 DNA sequence: TGCGCCAGCAGTGAGGGGGGCAGGGGTTGGGATACGCAGTATTTT. This sequence encodes CASSEGGRGWDTQYF.

The chain is built from TRBV10-3 and TRBJ2-3, with 9 nucleotides matching TRBD1. Germline assignment: CDR1 ENHRY and CDR2 SYGVKD. V dropped 10 bases and J dropped 7; count of bases not matched to a gene: 12. CDR3 length: 14 amino acids. In nucleotides, the CDR3 is TGTGCCACCACACCGGGACAGGGAATGAATACGCAGTATTTT. This codes for CATTPGQGMNTQYF.

This clone was detected a few times. V is TRBV30 and J is TRBJ1-1; D gene ambiguous. The V and J ends lost 2 bases and 4 bases respectively, with 8 bases between them. Looked up from germline, CDR1 is GTSNPN and CDR2 is SVGIG (reference sequence). The CDR3 runs 12 residues. CDR3 amino acids: CAWSQLVTEAFF. The CDR3 DNA is TGTGCCTGGAGTCAACTGGTCACTGAAGCTTTCTTT.

The chain combines TRBV6-5 with TRBJ1-1; 10 bases map to TRBD1. The CDR3 has 13 residues. Germline values: CDR1 MNHEY, CDR2 SVGAGI. Trimming cost V 4 bases and J 5 bases; bases outside gene matches: 1. CDR3 in amino acids: CASSWTGGTEAFF. CDR3 sequence (DNA): TGTGCCAGCAGTTGGACAGGGGGGACTGAAGCTTTCTTT.

The CDR3 protein is CASSYSRSQPQHF. The CDR3 DNA reads TGTGCCAGCAGTTACTCCCGCAGTCAGCCCCAGCATTTT. V usage is TRBV6-5 and J usage is TRBJ1-5; D ambiguous. The V gene's germline CDR1 is MNHEY and CDR2 SVGAGI. The CDR3 runs 13 residues. V lost 0 bases to trimming and J lost 6 bases, with 6 bases between them.

The chain links TRBV6-5 to TRBJ1-2; the D gene is possibly TRBD1 (6 bases). CDR3 length equals 15 residues. Trimming cost V 2 bases and J 2 bases, with 12 bases left between them. Germline values: CDR1 MNHEY, CDR2 SVGAGI. The CDR3, as DNA: TGTGCCAGCAGTTACCATCTCACAGGGAACTATGGCTACACCTTC. This translates into CASSYHLTGNYGYTF.